This TCR beta chain was recovered during a study of cytomegalovirus exposure and HLA in healthy donors. Study-wide points: Many donors shared some public TCRs, even though most TCR sequences were rare. Cytomegalovirus status was reportedly diagnosed by the classifier with high sensitivity and specificity. In most subjects, TCR beta sequences reportedly gave accurate predictions of HLA-A and HLA-B alleles. The study carried out a later analysis of TCR beta sequences. It associated roughly 17,000 of them with specific HLA alleles at a false discovery rate of 0.05.

The PCR had 60 Vbeta and 13 Jbeta primers. Generated by immunoSEQ multiplex PCR, the TCRdb table keeps only in-frame clones and is missing some. The repertoire has 100,000 to 120,000 clones, around 85% of them found once; the top ten carry around 1.9%. Worth noting for this clone: What it binds is unknown.

The TCR comes from a man aged 35 to 55 in good health and CMV-seronegative. Sequenced: PBMCs.

The CDR3 reads CADRDSSYNSPLHF. As DNA, the CDR3 is TGTGCCGACCGGGACAGCTCCTATAATTCACCCCTCCACTTT. V and J are TRBV2 and TRBJ1-6; 7 positions agree with TRBD1. V lost 11 bases to trimming and J lost 0 bases; unmatched junction nucleotides: 4. Germline values: CDR1 SNHLY, CDR2 FYNNEI. CDR3 length: 14 residues.